Each of the 21 T cell receptor beta chains below was sequenced from the same sample in a study of shared clonotypes between healthy human individuals. Only in-frame clones appear in the TCRdb table, and some are missing; sequencing was by immunoSEQ multiplex PCR. Among 1.5 million to 2.5 million clones listed, approximately 95% were seen once. Positively selected for CCR7, the CD45RO-negative cells used as naive CD8 cells excluded terminally differentiated effector memory CD45RA+ cells. Material: naive CD8+ T cells sorted from blood. These receptors were obtained from a man aged 18 to 30 in good health.

A word on this clone: The identical CDR3 is also encoded by other nucleotide sequences in the sample. V and J are TRBV6-5 and TRBJ2-2, with D tentatively TRBD1 (6 bases). The CDR3 runs 14 residues. Germline values: CDR1 MNHEY, CDR2 SVGAGI. Trimming stripped 2 bases from V and 4 bases from J, with 8 bases between. The DNA of the CDR3 is TGTGCCAGCAGTTACGGACAGCTCACCGGGGAGCTGTTTTTT. Translated: CASSYGQLTGELFF.

The rearrangement joins TRBV7-2 to TRBJ2-3, with 9 bases lining up with TRBD2. Germline lookup yields CDR1 SGHTA and CDR2 FQGNSA. Germline trimming cut 5 bases from V and 0 bases from J; bases unmatched to any gene: 12. The CDR3 has 18 amino acids. The CDR3 region is CASSLGGLAGTSTDTQYF. DNA for the CDR3: TGTGCCAGCAGCCTAGGGGGGCTAGCGGGAACTAGCACAGATACGCAGTATTTT.

The count of this clone is one. The chain carries TRBV9 and TRBJ1-2, with 7 positions matching TRBD1. The germline CDR1 and CDR2 sequences are SGDLS and YYNGEE. The trim removed 2 bases at V and 8 bases at J, leaving 12 bases unmatched. This CDR3 comprises 15 residues. The CDR3 sequence is CASSVATGAGGGYTF. DNA of the CDR3: TGTGCCAGCAGCGTGGCCACAGGGGCAGGCGGAGGCTACACCTTC.

The chain combines TRBV11-2 with TRBJ1-4, with D possibly being TRBD1 (5 bases). Trimming stripped 5 bases from V and 5 bases from J, with 12 bases between. This CDR3 has 14 residues. Germline CDR1 and CDR2: SGHAT and FQNNGV. CDR3 residues: CASSQAGLNEKLFF. CDR3 nucleotide sequence: TGTGCCAGCAGCCAGGCAGGGCTAAATGAAAAACTGTTTTTT.

The J gene is TRBJ2-3, the V gene TRBV7-2, with D perhaps being TRBD1 or TRBD2 (5 bases each). The CDR3 runs to 16 residues. CDR1 is SGHTA and CDR2 is FQGNSA in the germline V gene. Trimming shortened V by 8 bases and J by 4 bases, and 22 bases separated the two germline ends. In DNA form, the CDR3 reads TGTGCCAGCGCCTCAGCTTATAGCGAGGGGCCAGATACGCAGTATTTT. Translation: CASASAYSEGPDTQYF.

The genes are TRBV4-1 and TRBJ1-5; D remains ambiguous. V was trimmed by 6 bases and J by 4 bases, leaving 19 bases between them. From germline, CDR1 is MGHRA and CDR2 YSYEKL. The CDR3 consists of 16 residues. Here the CDR3 DNA reads TGCGCCAGCAGTCCATCCCTTAGCGGTCGTAATCAGCCCCAGCATTTT. This gives the protein CASSPSLSGRNQPQHF.

The CDR3 nucleotides read TGTGCCAGCACCTCGGGCTATTCGGGCTCCTACGAGCAGTACTTC. Translated: CASTSGYSGSYEQYF. This chain joins TRBV6-5 and TRBJ2-7; D unclear. Between the trimmed V and J ends, which lost 7 bases and 0 bases, there was a span of 16 bases. This CDR3 contains 15 residues. CDR1 is MNHEY and CDR2 is SVGAGI in the germline V gene.

CDR3 in amino acids: CASSVGSVGVEQYF. CDR3 nucleotides: TGTGCCAGCAGCGTAGGTTCAGTTGGGGTCGAGCAGTACTTC. This chain connects TRBV9 to TRBJ2-7, with D unclear. V was cut by 0 bases and J by 6 bases, with 13 bases left in between. Germline CDR1 SGDLS, CDR2 YYNGEE. The CDR3 extends over 14 amino acids.

The chain links TRBV30 to TRBJ2-3, with 11 bases that match TRBD1. V trimming: 1 base; J trimming: 6 bases; junction bases outside the gene matches: 3. The CDR3 runs 14 residues. Germline CDR1 GTSNPN, CDR2 SVGIG (reference sequence). Written as DNA, the CDR3 is TGTGCCTGGAGTGGGACAGGGGGCCTGGATACGCAGTATTTT. It translates to CAWSGTGGLDTQYF. The whole variable domain, remainder taken from reference TRBV30 and TRBJ2-3, is SQTIHQWPATLVQPVGSPLSLECTVEGTSNPNLYWYRQAAGRGLQLLFYSVGIGQISSEVPQNLSASRPQDRQFILSSKKLLLSDSGFYLCAWSGTGGLDTQYFGPGTRLTVL.

This clone was found once. V and J are TRBV5-1 and TRBJ1-2; D not resolved. The CDR3 has 16 amino acids. Trimming cost V 0 bases and J 4 bases, with 16 bases left between them. Germline CDR1 SGHRS, CDR2 YFSETQ. CDR3 sequence: CASSLEINRGGYGYTF. In DNA, the CDR3 is TGCGCCAGCAGCTTGGAGATCAATCGTGGAGGCTATGGCTACACCTTC.

The CDR3 DNA sequence: TGTGCCGGAGGACAGGGCGGGGGCACTGAAGCTTTCTTT. Translating it yields CAGGQGGGTEAFF. The chain employs TRBV30 and TRBJ1-1; 8 bases agree with TRBD1. V was clipped by 8 bases and J by 4 bases; unmatched bases: 9. This CDR3 comprises 13 residues. In germline, CDR1 is GTSNPN, CDR2 SVGIG (reference sequence).

The chain is built from TRBV5-6 and TRBJ2-5; 11 nucleotides match TRBD2. Germline-derived CDR1 and CDR2 are SGHDT and YYEEEE. The CDR3 has 16 amino acids. Trimming cost V 1 base and J 5 bases; bases outside gene matches: 7. The CDR3 DNA sequence: TGTGCCAGCAGCTTGACTAGCGGGAGCCACGGGGAGACCCAGTACTTC. It codes for CASSLTSGSHGETQYF.

CDR3 region: CASVIGNGQGPSDTQYF. CDR3 bases: TGTGCCAGCGTCATAGGGAACGGCCAGGGCCCATCAGATACGCAGTATTTT. The J gene is TRBJ2-3, the V gene TRBV7-8; weak D call: TRBD1 (5 bases). This CDR3 spans 17 amino acids. The V gene's germline CDR1 is SGHVS and CDR2 FQNEAQ. The germline V and J ends were trimmed by 8 bases and 4 bases, with 25 bases remaining between them.

The chain is built from TRBV4-1 and TRBJ2-7; the match to TRBD2 covers 7 bases. Trimming at V came to 0 bases and at J to 2 bases, leaving 7 bases not matched to a gene. There are 16 residues in the CDR3. Germline CDR1 reads MGHRA; CDR2 reads YSYEKL. CDR3 in amino acids: CASSQELERGTYEQYF. CDR3 DNA sequence: TGCGCCAGCAGCCAAGAGCTGGAGCGGGGCACCTACGAGCAGTACTTC.

This clone came up once. A much larger clone differs from this one at a single base, so this may be a read error. This sequence joins TRBV7-9 and TRBJ2-3; a weak D match, TRBD1 (5 bases). The CDR3 totals 14 residues. From germline, CDR1 is SEHNR and CDR2 FQNEAQ (reference sequence). Deletions cut 5 bases from V and 1 base from J, with 10 bases between. The CDR3 reads CASSVGAGTDTQYF. In DNA form, the CDR3 reads TGTGCCAGCAGCGTAGGGGCGGGCACAGATACGCAGTATTTT.

The chain is built from TRBV2 and TRBJ1-6, with TRBD1 as a possible D gene (6 bases). V was trimmed by 4 bases and J by 8 bases, leaving 12 bases between them. Germline V gene lookup returns CDR1 SNHLY and CDR2 FYNNEI. The CDR3 sequence is 14 residues long. CDR3 in amino acids: CASSATGVYSPLHF. The DNA for the CDR3 is TGTGCCAGCAGTGCGACAGGAGTATATTCACCCCTCCACTTT.

In the case of this clone: The same CDR3 is also encoded by other DNA sequences in this sample. The rearrangement links TRBV2 to TRBJ2-1; 8 bases align to TRBD1. The germline V gene encodes CDR1 SNHLY and CDR2 FYNNEI. V was pared by 3 bases and J by 4 bases, with 2 bases of the junction left unmatched. The length of the CDR3 is 14 residues. CDR3 DNA sequence: TGTGCCAGCAGTGAGGGGACAGGATACAATGAGCAGTTCTTC. This sequence encodes CASSEGTGYNEQFF. Variable domain in full (rest from reference TRBV2 and TRBJ2-1): EPEVTQTPSHQVTQMGQEVILRCVPISNHLYFYWYRQILGQKVEFLVSFYNNEISEKSEIFDDQFSVERPDGSNFTLKIRSTKLEDSAMYFCASSEGTGYNEQFFGPGTRLTVL.

This chain connects TRBV11-2 to TRBJ2-2; either TRBD1 or TRBD2 may supply D (7 bases each). V lost 4 bases to trimming and J lost 5 bases, with 14 bases between them. From germline, CDR1 is SGHAT and CDR2 FQNNGV. The CDR3 extends over 15 amino acids. Here the CDR3 reads CASSWGGGWTGELFF. DNA of the CDR3: TGTGCCAGCAGCTGGGGAGGGGGCTGGACCGGGGAGCTGTTTTTT.

This chain uses TRBV4-1 with TRBJ2-1, with 7 bases matching TRBD2. From germline, CDR1 is MGHRA and CDR2 YSYEKL. There are 16 residues in the CDR3. The J segment lost 7 bases and the V segment lost 4 bases, leaving 13 bases of the junction unmatched. The CDR3 here is CASSLLYPGLKNEQFF. The CDR3, as DNA: TGCGCCAGCAGCCTCTTATATCCGGGACTAAAAAATGAGCAGTTCTTC.

V is TRBV15 and J is TRBJ1-3; D remains unclear. Trimming took 0 bases from V and 0 from J, leaving 9 bases between them. The CDR3 runs to 16 residues. Germline V CDR1 and CDR2: LNHNV, YYDKDF (reference sequence). The chain's CDR3 is CATSREIHSSGNTIYF. The DNA for the CDR3 is TGTGCCACCAGCAGAGAGATCCATTCCTCTGGAAACACCATATATTTT.

Note on this clone: This specimen includes other DNA sequences encoding the same CDR3. The J gene is TRBJ2-3, the V gene TRBV30, with TRBD2 matching 13 bases. The length of the CDR3 is 14 residues. Germline trimming cut 3 bases from V and 4 bases from J; bases unmatched to any gene: 1. CDR1 and CDR2 (germline): GTSNPN, SVGIG (reference sequence). CDR3 in DNA: TGTGCCTGGAGCACTAGCGGGGGGGCAGATACGCAGTATTTT. This gives the protein CAWSTSGGADTQYF.